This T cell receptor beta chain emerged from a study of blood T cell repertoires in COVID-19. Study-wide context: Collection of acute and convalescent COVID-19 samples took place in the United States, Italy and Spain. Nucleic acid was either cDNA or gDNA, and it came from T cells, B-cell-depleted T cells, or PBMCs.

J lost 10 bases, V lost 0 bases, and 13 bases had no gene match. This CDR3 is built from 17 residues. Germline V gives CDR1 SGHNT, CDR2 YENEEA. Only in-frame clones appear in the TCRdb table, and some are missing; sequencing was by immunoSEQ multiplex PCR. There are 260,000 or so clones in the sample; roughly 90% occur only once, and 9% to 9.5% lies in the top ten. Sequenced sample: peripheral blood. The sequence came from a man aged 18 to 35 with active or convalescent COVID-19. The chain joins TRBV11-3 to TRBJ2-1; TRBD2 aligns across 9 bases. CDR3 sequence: CASSLETLAGSSGEQFF. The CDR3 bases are TGTGCCAGCAGCTTAGAAACCCTAGCGGGGTCGTCTGGAGAGCAGTTCTTC.